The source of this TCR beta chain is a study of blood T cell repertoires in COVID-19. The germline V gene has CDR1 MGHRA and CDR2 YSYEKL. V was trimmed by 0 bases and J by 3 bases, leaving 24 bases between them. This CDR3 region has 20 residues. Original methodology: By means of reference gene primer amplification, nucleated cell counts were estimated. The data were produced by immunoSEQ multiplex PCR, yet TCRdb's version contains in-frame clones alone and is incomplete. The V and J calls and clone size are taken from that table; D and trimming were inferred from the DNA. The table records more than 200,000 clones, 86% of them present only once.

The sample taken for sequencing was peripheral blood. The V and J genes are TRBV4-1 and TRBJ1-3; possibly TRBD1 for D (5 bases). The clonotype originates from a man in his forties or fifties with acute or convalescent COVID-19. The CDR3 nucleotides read TGCGCCAGCAGCCAAGAATTCAGCAGGGCGGTGCTCCGAGGTGGAAACACCATATATTTT. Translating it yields CASSQEFSRAVLRGGNTIYF.